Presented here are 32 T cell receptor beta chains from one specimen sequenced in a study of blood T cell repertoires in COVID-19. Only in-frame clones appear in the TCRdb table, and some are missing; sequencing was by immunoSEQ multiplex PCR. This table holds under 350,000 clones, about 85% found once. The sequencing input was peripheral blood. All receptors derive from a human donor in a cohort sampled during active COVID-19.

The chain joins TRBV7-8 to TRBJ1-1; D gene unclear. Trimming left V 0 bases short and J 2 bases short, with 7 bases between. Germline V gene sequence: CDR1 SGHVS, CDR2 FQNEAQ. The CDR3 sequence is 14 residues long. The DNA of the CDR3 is TGTGCCAGCAGCTTAGCGTCTCCCAACACTGAAGCTTTCTTT. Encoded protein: CASSLASPNTEAFF.

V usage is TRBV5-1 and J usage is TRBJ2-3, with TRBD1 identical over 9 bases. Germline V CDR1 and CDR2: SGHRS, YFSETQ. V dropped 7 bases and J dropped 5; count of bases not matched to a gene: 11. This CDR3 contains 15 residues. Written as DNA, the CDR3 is TGCGCCAGCGGAGTTAAACAGGGGGCAGGAGATACGCAGTATTTT. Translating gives CASGVKQGAGDTQYF.

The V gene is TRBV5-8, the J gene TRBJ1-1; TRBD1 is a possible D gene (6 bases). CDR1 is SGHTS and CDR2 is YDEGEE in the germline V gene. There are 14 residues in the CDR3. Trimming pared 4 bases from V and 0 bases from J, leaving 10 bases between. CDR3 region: CASSPRGMNTEAFF. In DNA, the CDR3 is TGTGCCAGCAGCCCAAGGGGGATGAACACTGAAGCTTTCTTT.

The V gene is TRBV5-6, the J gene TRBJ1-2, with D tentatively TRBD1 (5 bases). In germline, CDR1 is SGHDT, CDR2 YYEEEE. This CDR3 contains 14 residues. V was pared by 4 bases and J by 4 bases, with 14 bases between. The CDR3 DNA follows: TGTGCCAGCAGCCTCGCAGGGTCGACCTATGGCTACACCTTC. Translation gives CASSLAGSTYGYTF.

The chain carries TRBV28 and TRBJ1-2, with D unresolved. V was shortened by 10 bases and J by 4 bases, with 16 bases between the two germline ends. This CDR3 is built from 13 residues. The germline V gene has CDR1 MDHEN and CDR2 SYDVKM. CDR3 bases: TGTGCCACCTCCTCCGGGATTGGCTATGGCTACACCTTC. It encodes CATSSGIGYGYTF.

The CDR3 DNA is TGTGCCAGTAGTATTCTAGGGCGGGATCAGCCCCAGCATTTT. It is translated as CASSILGRDQPQHF. This sequence joins TRBV19 and TRBJ1-5; no definite D call. Germline values: CDR1 LNHDA, CDR2 SQIVND (reference sequence). The CDR3 totals 14 residues. The ends were cut back, 3 bases at V and 5 bases at J, with 11 bases in the middle.

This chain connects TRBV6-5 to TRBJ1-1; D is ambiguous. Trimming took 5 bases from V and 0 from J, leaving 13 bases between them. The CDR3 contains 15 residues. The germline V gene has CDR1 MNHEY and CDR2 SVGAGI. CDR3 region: CASSSFSALNTEAFF. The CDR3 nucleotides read TGTGCCAGCAGTAGTTTTAGTGCCCTGAACACTGAAGCTTTCTTT.

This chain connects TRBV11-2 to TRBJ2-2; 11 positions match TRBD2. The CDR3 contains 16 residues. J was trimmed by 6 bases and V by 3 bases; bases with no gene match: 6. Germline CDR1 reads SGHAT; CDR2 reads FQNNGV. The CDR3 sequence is CASSFPSGLAAGELFF. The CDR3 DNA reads TGTGCCAGCAGCTTCCCCTCGGGACTAGCGGCCGGGGAGCTGTTTTTT. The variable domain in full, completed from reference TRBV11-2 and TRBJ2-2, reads EAGVAQSPRYKIIEKRQSVAFWCNPISGHATLYWYQQILGQGPKLLIQFQNNGVVDDSQLPKDRFSAERLKGVDSTLKIQPAKLEDSAVYLCASSFPSGLAAGELFFGEGSRLTVL.

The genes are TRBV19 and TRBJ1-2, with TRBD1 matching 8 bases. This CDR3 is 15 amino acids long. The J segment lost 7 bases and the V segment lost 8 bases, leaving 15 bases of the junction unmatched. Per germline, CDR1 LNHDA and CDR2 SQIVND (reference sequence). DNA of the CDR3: TGTGCCAGTGGGGACCAGGGGGCCAATTCTCTTGGCTACACCTTC. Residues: CASGDQGANSLGYTF.

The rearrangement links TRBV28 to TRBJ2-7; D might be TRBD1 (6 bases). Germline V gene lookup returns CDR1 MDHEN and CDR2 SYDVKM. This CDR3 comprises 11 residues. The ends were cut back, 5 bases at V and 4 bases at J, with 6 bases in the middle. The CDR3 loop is CASSQGYEQYF. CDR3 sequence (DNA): TGTGCCAGCAGTCAGGGGTACGAGCAGTACTTC.

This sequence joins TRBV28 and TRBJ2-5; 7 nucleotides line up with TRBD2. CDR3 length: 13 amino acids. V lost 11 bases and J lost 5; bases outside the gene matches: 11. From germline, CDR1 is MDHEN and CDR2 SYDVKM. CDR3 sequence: CAYGGSIGETQYF. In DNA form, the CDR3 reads TGTGCCTACGGCGGGAGTATAGGGGAGACCCAGTACTTC.

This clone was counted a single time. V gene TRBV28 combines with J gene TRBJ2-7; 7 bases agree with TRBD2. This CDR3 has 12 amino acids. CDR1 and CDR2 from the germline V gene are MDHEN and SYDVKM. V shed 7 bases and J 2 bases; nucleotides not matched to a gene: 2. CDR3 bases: TGTGCCAGCACTGGGGGGGCCTACGAGCAGTACTTC. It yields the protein CASTGGAYEQYF. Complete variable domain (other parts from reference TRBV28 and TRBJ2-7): DVKVTQSSRYLVKRTGEKVFLECVQDMDHENMFWYRQDPGLGLRLIYFSYDVKMKEKGDIPEGYSVSREKKERFSLILESASTNQTSMYLCASTGGAYEQYFGPGTRLTVT.

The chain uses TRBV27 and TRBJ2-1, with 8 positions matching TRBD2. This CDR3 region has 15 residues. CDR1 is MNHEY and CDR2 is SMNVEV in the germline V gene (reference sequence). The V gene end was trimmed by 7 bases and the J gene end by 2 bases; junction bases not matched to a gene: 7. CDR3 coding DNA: TGTGCCAGCACGCCTCCGGGACTAGCCTACAATGAGCAGTTCTTC. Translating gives CASTPPGLAYNEQFF.

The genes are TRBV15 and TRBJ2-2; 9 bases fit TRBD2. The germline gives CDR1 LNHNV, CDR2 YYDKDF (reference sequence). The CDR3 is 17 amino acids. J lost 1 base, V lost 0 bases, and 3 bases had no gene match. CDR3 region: CATSREVREGNTGELFF. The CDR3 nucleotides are TGTGCCACCAGCAGAGAGGTGCGGGAGGGGAACACCGGGGAGCTGTTTTTT.

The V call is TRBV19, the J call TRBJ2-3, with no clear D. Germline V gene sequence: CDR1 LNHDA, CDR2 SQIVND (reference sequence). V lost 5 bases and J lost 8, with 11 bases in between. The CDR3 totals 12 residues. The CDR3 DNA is TGTGCCAGTAGTTCGACCAGCGCTACGCAGTATTTT. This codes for CASSSTSATQYF.

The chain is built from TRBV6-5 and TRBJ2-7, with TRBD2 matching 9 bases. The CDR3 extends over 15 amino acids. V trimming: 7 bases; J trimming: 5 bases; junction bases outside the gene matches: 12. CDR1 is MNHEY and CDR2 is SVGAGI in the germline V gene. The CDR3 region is CASNLRSGRFHEQYF. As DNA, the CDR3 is TGTGCCAGCAATTTAAGGAGCGGGAGGTTCCACGAGCAGTACTTC.

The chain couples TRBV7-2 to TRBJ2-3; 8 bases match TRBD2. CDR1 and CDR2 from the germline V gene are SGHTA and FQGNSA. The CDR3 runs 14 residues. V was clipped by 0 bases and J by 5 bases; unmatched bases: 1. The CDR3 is CASSLAGLGDTQYF. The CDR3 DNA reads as TGTGCCAGCAGCTTAGCGGGACTAGGAGATACGCAGTATTTT. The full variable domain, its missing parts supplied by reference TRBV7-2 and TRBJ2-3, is GAGVSQSPSNKVTEKGKDVELRCDPISGHTALYWYRQSLGQGLEFLIYFQGNSAPDKSGLPSDRFSAERTGGSVSTLTIQRTQQEDSAVYLCASSLAGLGDTQYFGPGTRLTVL.

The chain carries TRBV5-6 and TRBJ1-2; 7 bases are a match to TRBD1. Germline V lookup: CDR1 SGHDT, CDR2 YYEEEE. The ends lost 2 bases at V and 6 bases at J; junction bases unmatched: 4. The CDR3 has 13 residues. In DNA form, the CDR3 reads TGTGCCAGCAGCTTCGACAGGGCGGATGGCTACACCTTC. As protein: CASSFDRADGYTF.

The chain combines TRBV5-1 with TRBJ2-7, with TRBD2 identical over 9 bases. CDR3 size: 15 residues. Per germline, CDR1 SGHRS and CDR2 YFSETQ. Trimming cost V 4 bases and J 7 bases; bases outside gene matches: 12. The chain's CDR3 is CASSPEGTSTREQYF. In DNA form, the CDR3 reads TGCGCCAGCAGCCCGGAGGGGACTAGCACGCGAGAGCAGTACTTC.

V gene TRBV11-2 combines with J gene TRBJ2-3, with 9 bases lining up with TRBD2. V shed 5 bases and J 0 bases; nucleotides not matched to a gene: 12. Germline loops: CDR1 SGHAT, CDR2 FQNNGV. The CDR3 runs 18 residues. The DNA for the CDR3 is TGTGCCAGCAGCCAGACTAGCGGAGGGATCTCTAGCACAGATACGCAGTATTTT. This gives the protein CASSQTSGGISSTDTQYF. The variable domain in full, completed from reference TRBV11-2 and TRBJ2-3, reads EAGVAQSPRYKIIEKRQSVAFWCNPISGHATLYWYQQILGQGPKLLIQFQNNGVVDDSQLPKDRFSAERLKGVDSTLKIQPAKLEDSAVYLCASSQTSGGISSTDTQYFGPGTRLTVL.

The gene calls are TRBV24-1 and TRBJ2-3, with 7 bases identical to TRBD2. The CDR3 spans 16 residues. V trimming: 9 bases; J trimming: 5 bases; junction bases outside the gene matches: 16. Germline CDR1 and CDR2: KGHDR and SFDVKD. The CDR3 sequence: CATPWWRECVEDTQYF. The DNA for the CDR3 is TGTGCCACCCCCTGGTGGCGGGAGTGTGTCGAAGATACGCAGTATTTT.

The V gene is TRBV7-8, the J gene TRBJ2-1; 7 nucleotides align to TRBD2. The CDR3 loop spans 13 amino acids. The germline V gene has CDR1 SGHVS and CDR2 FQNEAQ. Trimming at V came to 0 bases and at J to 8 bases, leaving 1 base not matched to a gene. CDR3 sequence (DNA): TGTGCCAGCAGCTTAGCTAGCGGGTATGAGCAGTTCTTC. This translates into CASSLASGYEQFF. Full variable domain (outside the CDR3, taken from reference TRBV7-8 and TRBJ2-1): GAGVSQSPRYKVAKRGQDVALRCDPISGHVSLFWYQQALGQGPEFLTYFQNEAQLDKSGLPSDRFFAERPEGSVSTLKIQRTQQEDSAVYLCASSLASGYEQFFGPGTRLTVL.

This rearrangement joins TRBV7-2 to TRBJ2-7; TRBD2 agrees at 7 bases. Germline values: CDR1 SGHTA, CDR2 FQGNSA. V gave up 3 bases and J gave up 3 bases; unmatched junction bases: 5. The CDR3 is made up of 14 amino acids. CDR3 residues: CASSFAGAGYEQYF. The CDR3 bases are TGTGCCAGCAGCTTCGCGGGAGCTGGCTACGAGCAGTACTTC.

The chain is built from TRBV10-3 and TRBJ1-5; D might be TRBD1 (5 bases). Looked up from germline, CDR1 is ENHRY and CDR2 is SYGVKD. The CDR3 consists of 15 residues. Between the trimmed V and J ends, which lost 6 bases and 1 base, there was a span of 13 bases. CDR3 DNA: TGTGCCATCAGGGATGGGGCGCGAAGCAATCAGCCCCAGCATTTT. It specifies CAIRDGARSNQPQHF.

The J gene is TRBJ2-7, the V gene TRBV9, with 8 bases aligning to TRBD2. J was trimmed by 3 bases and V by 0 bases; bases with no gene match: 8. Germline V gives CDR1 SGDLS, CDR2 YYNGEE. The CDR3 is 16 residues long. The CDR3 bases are TGTGCCAGCAGCGTAGGTGCTAGCGGGCCTCTCTACGAGCAGTACTTC. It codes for CASSVGASGPLYEQYF.

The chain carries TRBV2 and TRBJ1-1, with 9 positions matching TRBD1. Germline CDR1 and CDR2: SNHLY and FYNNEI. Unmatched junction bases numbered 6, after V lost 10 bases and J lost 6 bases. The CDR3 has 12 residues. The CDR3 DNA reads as TGTGCCACCGGACAGGGGCGCGCTGAAGCTTTCTTT. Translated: CATGQGRAEAFF.

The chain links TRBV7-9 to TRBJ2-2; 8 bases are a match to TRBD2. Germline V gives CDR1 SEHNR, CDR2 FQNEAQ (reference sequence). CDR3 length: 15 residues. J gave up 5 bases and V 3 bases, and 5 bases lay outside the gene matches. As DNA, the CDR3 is TGTGCCAGCAGCTTGGGTAGCGGGAAAACCGGGGAGCTGTTTTTT. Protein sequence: CASSLGSGKTGELFF.

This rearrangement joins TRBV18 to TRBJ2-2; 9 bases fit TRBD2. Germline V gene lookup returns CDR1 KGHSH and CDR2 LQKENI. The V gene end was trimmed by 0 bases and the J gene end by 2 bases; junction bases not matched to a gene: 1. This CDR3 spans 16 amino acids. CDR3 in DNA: TGTGCCAGCTCACCACCGACTAGCGGCAACACCGGGGAGCTGTTTTTT. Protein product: CASSPPTSGNTGELFF.

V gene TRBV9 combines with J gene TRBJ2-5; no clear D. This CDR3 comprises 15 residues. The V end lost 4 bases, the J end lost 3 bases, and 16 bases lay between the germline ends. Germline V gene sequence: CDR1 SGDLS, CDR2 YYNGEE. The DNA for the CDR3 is TGTGCCAGCAGCCCTGGTGGTGTCCGAGAAGAGACCCAGTACTTC. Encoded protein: CASSPGGVREETQYF. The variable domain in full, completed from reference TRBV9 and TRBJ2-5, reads DSGVTQTPKHLITATGQRVTLRCSPRSGDLSVYWYQQSLDQGLQFLIQYYNGEERAKGNILERFSAQQFPDLHSELNLSSLELGDSALYFCASSPGGVREETQYFGPGTRLLVL.

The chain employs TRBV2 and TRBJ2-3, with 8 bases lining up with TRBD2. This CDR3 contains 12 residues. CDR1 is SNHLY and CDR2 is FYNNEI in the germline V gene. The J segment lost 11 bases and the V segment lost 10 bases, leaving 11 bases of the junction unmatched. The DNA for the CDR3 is TGTGCCACCGGGGGGGGGACCGGGGAGCAGTATTTT. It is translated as CATGGGTGEQYF. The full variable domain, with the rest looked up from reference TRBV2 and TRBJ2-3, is EPEVTQTPSHQVTQMGQEVILRCVPISNHLYFYWYRQILGQKVEFLVSFYNNEISEKSEIFDDQFSVERPDGSNFTLKIRSTKLEDSAMYFCATGGGTGEQYFGPGTRLTVL.

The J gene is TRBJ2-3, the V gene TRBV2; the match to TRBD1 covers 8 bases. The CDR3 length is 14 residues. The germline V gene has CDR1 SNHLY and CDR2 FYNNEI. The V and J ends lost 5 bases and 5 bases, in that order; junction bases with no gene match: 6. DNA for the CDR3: TGTGCCAGCAGTAGGAACAGGGGGAGAGATACGCAGTATTTT. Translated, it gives CASSRNRGRDTQYF.

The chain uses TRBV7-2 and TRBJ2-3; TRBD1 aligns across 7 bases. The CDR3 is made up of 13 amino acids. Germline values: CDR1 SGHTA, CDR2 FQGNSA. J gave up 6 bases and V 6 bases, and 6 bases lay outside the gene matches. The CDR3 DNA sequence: TGTGCCAGCAGAACTACAGGGGCGGATACGCAGTATTTT. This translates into CASRTTGADTQYF.